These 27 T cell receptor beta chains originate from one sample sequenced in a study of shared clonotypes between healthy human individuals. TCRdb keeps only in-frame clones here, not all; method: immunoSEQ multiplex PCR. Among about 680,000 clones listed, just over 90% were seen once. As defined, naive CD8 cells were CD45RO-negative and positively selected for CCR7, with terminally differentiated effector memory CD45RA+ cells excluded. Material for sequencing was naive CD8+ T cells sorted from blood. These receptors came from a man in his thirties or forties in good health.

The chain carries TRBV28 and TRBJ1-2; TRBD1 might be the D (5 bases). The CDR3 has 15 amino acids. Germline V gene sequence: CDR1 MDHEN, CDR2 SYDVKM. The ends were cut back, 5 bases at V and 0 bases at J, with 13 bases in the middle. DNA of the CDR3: TGTGCCAGCAGTAAGGCAGCGGGGGCTAACTATGGCTACACCTTC. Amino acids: CASSKAAGANYGYTF.

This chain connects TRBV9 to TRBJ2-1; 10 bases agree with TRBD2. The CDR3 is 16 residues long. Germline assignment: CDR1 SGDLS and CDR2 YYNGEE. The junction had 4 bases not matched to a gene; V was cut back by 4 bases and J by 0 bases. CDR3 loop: CASSLASGSSYNEQFF. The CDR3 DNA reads TGTGCCAGCAGCTTGGCTAGCGGGAGCTCCTACAATGAGCAGTTCTTC. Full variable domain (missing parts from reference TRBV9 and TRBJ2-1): DSGVTQTPKHLITATGQRVTLRCSPRSGDLSVYWYQQSLDQGLQFLIQYYNGEERAKGNILERFSAQQFPDLHSELNLSSLELGDSALYFCASSLASGSSYNEQFFGPGTRLTVL.

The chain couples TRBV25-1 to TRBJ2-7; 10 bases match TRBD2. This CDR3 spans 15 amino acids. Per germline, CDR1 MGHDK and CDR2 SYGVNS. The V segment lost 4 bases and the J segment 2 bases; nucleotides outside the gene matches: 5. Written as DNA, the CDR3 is TGTGCCAGCAGTGGATCTAGCGGGAGTCCCTACGAGCAGTACTTC. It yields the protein CASSGSSGSPYEQYF.

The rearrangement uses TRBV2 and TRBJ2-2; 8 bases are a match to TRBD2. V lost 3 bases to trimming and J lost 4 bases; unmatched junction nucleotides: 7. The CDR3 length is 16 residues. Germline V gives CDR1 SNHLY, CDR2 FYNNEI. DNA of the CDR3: TGTGCCAGCAGTGATCCGACGGGAGGGGGCACCGGGGAGCTGTTTTTT. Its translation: CASSDPTGGGTGELFF.

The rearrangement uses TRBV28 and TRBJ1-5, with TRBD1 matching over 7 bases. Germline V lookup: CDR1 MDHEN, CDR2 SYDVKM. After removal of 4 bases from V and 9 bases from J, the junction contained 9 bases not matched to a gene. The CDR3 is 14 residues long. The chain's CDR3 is CASSWTGTQGPQHF. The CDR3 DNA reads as TGTGCCAGCAGTTGGACAGGCACCCAGGGGCCCCAGCATTTT.

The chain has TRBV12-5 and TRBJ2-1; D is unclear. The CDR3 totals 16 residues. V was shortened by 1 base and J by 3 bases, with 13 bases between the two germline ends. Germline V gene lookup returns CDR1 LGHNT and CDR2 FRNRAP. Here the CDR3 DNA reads TGTGCTAGTGGTTTGGGGGCCTCAGAAGGCTACAATGAGCAGTTCTTC. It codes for CASGLGASEGYNEQFF.

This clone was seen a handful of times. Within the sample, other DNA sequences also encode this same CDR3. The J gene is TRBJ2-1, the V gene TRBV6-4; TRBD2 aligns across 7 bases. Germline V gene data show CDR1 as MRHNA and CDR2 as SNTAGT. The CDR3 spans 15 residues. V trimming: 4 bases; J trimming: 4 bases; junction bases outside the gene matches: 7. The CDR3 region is CASSVRAGDYNEQFF. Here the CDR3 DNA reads TGTGCCAGCAGTGTGCGGGCGGGAGATTACAATGAGCAGTTCTTC.

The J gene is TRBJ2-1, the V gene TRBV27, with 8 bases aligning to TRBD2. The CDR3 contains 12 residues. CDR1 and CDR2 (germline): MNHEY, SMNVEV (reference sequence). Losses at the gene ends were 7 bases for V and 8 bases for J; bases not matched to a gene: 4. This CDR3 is CASTGLGDEQFF. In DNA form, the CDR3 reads TGTGCCAGCACGGGACTAGGCGATGAGCAGTTCTTC.

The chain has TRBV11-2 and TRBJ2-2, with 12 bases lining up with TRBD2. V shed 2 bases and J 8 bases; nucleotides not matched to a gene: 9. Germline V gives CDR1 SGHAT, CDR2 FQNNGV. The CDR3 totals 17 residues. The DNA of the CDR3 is TGTGCCAGCAGCTTACCGACTAGCGGGGGCCCTCCTGGGGAGCTGTTTTTT. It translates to CASSLPTSGGPPGELFF.

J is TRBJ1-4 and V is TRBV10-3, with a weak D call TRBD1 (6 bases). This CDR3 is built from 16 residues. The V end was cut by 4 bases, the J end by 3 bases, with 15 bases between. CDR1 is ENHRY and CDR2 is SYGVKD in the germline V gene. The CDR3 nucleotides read TGTGCCATCAGTGCCCCGGAGGGGGTGGCTAATGAAAAACTGTTTTTT. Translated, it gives CAISAPEGVANEKLFF.

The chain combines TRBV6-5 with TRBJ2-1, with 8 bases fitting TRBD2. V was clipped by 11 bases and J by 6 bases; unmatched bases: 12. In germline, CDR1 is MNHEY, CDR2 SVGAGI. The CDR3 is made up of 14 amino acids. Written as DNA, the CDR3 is TGTGCCTCGGGGGGGGGAGGCCCTTCCAATGAGCAGTTCTTC. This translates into CASGGGGPSNEQFF.

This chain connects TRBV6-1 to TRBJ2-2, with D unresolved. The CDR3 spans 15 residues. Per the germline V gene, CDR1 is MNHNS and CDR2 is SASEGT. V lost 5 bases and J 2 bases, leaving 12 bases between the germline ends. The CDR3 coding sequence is TGTGCCAGCAGTACAGCCGGGCTAAACACCGGGGAGCTGTTTTTT. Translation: CASSTAGLNTGELFF.

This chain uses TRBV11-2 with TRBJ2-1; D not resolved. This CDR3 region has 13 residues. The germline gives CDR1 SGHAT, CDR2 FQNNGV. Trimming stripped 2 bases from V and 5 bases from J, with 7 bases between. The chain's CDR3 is CASSLSQDNEQFF. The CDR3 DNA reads TGTGCCAGCAGCTTAAGTCAGGACAATGAGCAGTTCTTC.

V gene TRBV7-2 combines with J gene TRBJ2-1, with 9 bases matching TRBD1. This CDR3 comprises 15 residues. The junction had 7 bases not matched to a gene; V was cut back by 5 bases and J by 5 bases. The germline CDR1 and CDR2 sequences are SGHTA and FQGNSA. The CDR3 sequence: CASSLGTGRNNEQFF. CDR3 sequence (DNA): TGTGCCAGCAGCCTCGGGACAGGGAGGAACAATGAGCAGTTCTTC.

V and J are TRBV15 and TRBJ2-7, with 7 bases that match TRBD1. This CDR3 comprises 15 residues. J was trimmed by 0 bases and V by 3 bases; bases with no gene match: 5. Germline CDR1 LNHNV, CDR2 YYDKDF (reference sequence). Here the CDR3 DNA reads TGTGCCACCAGCAGGGATCGGGACAGCTCCTACGAGCAGTACTTC. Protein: CATSRDRDSSYEQYF.

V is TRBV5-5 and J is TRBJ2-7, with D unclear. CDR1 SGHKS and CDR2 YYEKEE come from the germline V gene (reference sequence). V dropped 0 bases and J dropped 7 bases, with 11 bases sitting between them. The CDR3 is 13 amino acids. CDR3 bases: TGTGCCAGCAGCTTGGCCCCCCTCGAAGAGCAGTACTTC. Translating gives CASSLAPLEEQYF.

The CDR3: CASSIYGFNYEQYF. Here the CDR3 DNA reads TGTGCCAGTAGTATATACGGGTTTAACTACGAGCAGTACTTC. The J gene is TRBJ2-7, the V gene TRBV19, with D uncertain. V was shortened by 2 bases and J by 3 bases, with 11 bases between the two germline ends. The CDR3 runs to 14 residues. From germline, CDR1 is LNHDA and CDR2 SQIVND (reference sequence).

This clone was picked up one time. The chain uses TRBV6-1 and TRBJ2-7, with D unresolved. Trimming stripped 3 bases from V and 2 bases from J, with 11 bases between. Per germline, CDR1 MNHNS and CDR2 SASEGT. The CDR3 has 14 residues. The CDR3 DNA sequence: TGTGCCAGCAGTGACGGGCCTTATACCTACGAGCAGTACTTC. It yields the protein CASSDGPYTYEQYF.

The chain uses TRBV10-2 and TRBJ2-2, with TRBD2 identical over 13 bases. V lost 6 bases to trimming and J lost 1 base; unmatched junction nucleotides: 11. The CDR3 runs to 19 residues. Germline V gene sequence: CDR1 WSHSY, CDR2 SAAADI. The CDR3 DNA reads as TGCGCCAGCAGCCTTCCCGAGGGACTAGCGGGATTGAACACCGGGGAGCTGTTTTTT. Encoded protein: CASSLPEGLAGLNTGELFF.

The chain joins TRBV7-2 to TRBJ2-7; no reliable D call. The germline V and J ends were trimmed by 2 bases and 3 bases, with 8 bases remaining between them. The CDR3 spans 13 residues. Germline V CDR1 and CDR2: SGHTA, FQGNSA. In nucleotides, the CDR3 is TGTGCCAGCAGCTTACCCGACTTCTACGAGCAGTACTTC. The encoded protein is CASSLPDFYEQYF.

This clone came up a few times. The CDR3 spells CASSEEAAVGTQYF. Here the CDR3 DNA reads TGTGCCAGCAGTGAAGAAGCAGCCGTGGGGACCCAGTACTTC. The rearrangement links TRBV6-1 to TRBJ2-5; D not certain. V was cut by 1 base and J by 7 bases, with 13 bases left in between. Germline-derived CDR1 and CDR2 are MNHNS and SASEGT. The CDR3 consists of 14 residues.

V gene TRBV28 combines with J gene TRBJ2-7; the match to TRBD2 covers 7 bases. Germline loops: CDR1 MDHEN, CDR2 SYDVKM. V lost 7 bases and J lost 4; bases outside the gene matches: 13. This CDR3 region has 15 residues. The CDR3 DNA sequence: TGTGCCAGCAAAGGCGGGGGAAATCGGAGGTACGAGCAGTACTTC. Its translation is CASKGGGNRRYEQYF.

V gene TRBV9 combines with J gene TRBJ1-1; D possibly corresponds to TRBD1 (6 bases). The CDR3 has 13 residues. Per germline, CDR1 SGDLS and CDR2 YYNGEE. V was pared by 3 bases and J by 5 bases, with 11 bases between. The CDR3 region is CASSAGTTTEAFF. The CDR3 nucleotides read TGTGCCAGCAGCGCCGGGACAACAACTGAAGCTTTCTTT.

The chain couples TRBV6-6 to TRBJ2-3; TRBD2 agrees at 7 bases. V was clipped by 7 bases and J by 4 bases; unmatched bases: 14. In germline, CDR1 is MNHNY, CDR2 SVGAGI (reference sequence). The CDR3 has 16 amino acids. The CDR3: CASNTPGGGPSDTQYF. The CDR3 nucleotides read TGTGCCAGCAATACTCCCGGGGGAGGGCCCTCAGATACGCAGTATTTT.

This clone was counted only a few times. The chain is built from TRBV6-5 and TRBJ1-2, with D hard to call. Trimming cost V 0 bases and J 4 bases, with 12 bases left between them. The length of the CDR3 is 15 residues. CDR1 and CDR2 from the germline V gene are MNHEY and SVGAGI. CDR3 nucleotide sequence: TGTGCCAGCAGTTACTCTCACCCCCTGACCTATGGCTACACCTTC. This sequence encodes CASSYSHPLTYGYTF.

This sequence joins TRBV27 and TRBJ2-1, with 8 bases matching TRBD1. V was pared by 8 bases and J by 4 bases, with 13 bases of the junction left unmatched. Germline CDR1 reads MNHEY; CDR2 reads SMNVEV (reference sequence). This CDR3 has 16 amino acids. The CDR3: CASVTRAGTGYNEQFF. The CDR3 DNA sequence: TGTGCCAGCGTGACCAGAGCCGGGACAGGTTACAATGAGCAGTTCTTC.

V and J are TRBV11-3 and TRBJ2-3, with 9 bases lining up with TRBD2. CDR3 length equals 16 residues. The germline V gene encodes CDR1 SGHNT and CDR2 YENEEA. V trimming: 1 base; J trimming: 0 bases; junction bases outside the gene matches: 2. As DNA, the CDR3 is TGTGCCAGCAGCTTAGGTCTAGCGGGAAGCACAGATACGCAGTATTTT. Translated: CASSLGLAGSTDTQYF.